These 31 T cell receptor beta chains were sequenced from one sample in a study of T cells in localized non-small cell lung cancer. Method: immunoSEQ multiplex PCR; TCRdb's copy keeps in-frame clones and lacks some. The table shows about 52,000 clones, with around 87% occurring only once. Sequencing was performed on PBMCs, taken before any cancer treatment. These receptors were collected from a female donor with stage II lung adenocarcinoma.

V and J are TRBV30 and TRBJ1-5; maybe TRBD1 (6 bases). V shed 0 bases and J shed 4 bases, with 13 bases lying between them. This CDR3 region has 15 residues. Germline CDR1 and CDR2: GTSNPN and SVGIG (reference sequence). The CDR3 bases are TGTGCCTGGAGTGTAGTCGGACAGTCTAATCAGCCCCAGCATTTT. This encodes CAWSVVGQSNQPQHF.

The V call is TRBV6-5, the J call TRBJ1-2; TRBD1 might be the D (5 bases). The CDR3 contains 13 residues. Germline CDR1 is MNHEY and CDR2 is SVGAGI. Trimming removed 4 bases from V and 12 bases from J, with 18 bases in between. This CDR3 reads CASSSGGARGNTF. CDR3 in DNA: TGTGCCAGCAGTTCGGGGGGAGCCAGAGGAAACACCTTC.

The rearrangement uses TRBV2 and TRBJ1-2; a possible D gene is TRBD1 (5 bases). The CDR3 contains 16 residues. Trimming shortened V by 4 bases and J by 6 bases, and 21 bases separated the two germline ends. Germline assignment: CDR1 SNHLY and CDR2 FYNNEI. The CDR3 nucleotides read TGTGCCAGCAGTGGCTCTCGGGCAGGGAATAGGGATGGCTACACCTTC. This translates into CASSGSRAGNRDGYTF.

V is TRBV5-4 and J is TRBJ1-2; TRBD1 matches 12 bases. V shed 4 bases and J 4 bases; nucleotides not matched to a gene: 11. This CDR3 region has 17 residues. CDR1 and CDR2 (germline): SGHNT, YYREEE (reference sequence). The CDR3 DNA reads TGTGCCAGCAGCATGGGACAGGGGGCCTCCGGGGGCTATGGCTACACCTTC. Amino acid sequence: CASSMGQGASGGYGYTF.

The rearrangement uses TRBV7-9 and TRBJ1-6; TRBD1 agrees at 8 bases. The CDR3 is made up of 15 amino acids. Trimming cost V 5 bases and J 5 bases; bases outside gene matches: 5. Germline V CDR1 and CDR2: SEHNR, FQNEAQ (reference sequence). The CDR3 here is CASSVGQGDNSPLHF. CDR3 DNA: TGTGCCAGCAGCGTTGGACAGGGCGATAATTCACCCCTCCACTTT.

This chain connects TRBV2 to TRBJ2-7, with 7 bases matching TRBD1. The CDR3 spans 13 residues. Germline V lookup: CDR1 SNHLY, CDR2 FYNNEI. V was pared by 7 bases and J by 3 bases, with 6 bases of the junction left unmatched. CDR3 DNA: TGTGCCAGCACGTATGACAGGGTCTACGAGCAGTACTTC. Its protein product is CASTYDRVYEQYF.

This rearrangement joins TRBV27 to TRBJ2-3; D may be TRBD2 (5 bases). V was shortened by 7 bases and J by 1 base, with 9 bases between the two germline ends. The CDR3 has 13 amino acids. The germline CDR1 and CDR2 sequences are MNHEY and SMNVEV (reference sequence). The chain's CDR3 is CASILSGTDTQYF. The CDR3 DNA sequence: TGTGCCAGCATTCTTAGCGGCACAGATACGCAGTATTTT.

The sample holds one count of this clone. V is TRBV11-2 and J is TRBJ2-3; weak D call: TRBD2 (5 bases). The V gene's germline CDR1 is SGHAT and CDR2 FQNNGV. The CDR3 has 15 residues. Deletions cut 5 bases from V and 2 bases from J, with 14 bases between. The CDR3 region has the DNA TGTGCCAGCAGCCTAGGAGGACGGCTCACAGATACGCAGTATTTT. This gives the protein CASSLGGRLTDTQYF.

The chain links TRBV6-6 to TRBJ2-1; TRBD1 is a possible D gene (5 bases). CDR3 length: 15 amino acids. Germline CDR1 reads MNHNY; CDR2 reads SVGAGI (reference sequence). V was trimmed by 6 bases and J by 8 bases, leaving 20 bases between them. DNA for the CDR3: TGTGCCAGCAGAAACTTCGCAGGGTCTGGGGATGAGCAGTTCTTC. Amino acid sequence: CASRNFAGSGDEQFF.

The chain uses TRBV18 and TRBJ2-7; no clear D gene. Germline V CDR1 and CDR2: KGHSH, LQKENI. Trimming pared 2 bases from V and 0 bases from J, leaving 14 bases between. The CDR3 has 16 amino acids. The CDR3 sequence is CASSPISPGSSYEQYF. As DNA, the CDR3 is TGTGCCAGCTCACCAATTTCCCCCGGTAGCTCCTACGAGCAGTACTTC.

The rearrangement links TRBV5-1 to TRBJ1-2, with 9 bases matching TRBD1. V dropped 4 bases and J dropped 4; count of bases not matched to a gene: 5. Germline lookup yields CDR1 SGHRS and CDR2 YFSETQ. The CDR3 extends over 14 amino acids. Here the CDR3 reads CASSPGTGLYGYTF. The CDR3 DNA sequence: TGCGCCAGCAGCCCCGGGACAGGGCTCTATGGCTACACCTTC.

CDR3 DNA sequence: TGTGCCAGCAGGTATATTTCCGGCGCCGGTGGACTTTATGGCTACACCTTC. As protein: CASRYISGAGGLYGYTF. The rearrangement uses TRBV5-8 and TRBJ1-2; D remains unclear. Trimming took 5 bases from V and 5 from J, leaving 25 bases between them. CDR1 and CDR2 (germline): SGHTS, YDEGEE. This CDR3 has 17 amino acids.

This clone showed up just once. The rearrangement links TRBV5-4 to TRBJ2-2, with a weak D call TRBD2 (5 bases). Trimming took 9 bases from V and 1 from J, leaving 13 bases between them. The CDR3 sequence is 14 residues long. Germline V gene lookup returns CDR1 SGHNT and CDR2 YYREEE (reference sequence). DNA for the CDR3: TGTGCCACTCCCGCGGGCAAGAACACCGGGGAGCTGTTTTTT. It codes for CATPAGKNTGELFF.

V is TRBV4-1 and J is TRBJ2-7; no reliable D call. CDR3 length: 15 residues. V was cut by 1 base and J by 1 base, with 11 bases left in between. Germline V gene lookup returns CDR1 MGHRA and CDR2 YSYEKL. The CDR3 reads CASSQVAGPSYEQYF. The CDR3, as DNA: TGCGCCAGCAGCCAAGTTGCTGGACCATCCTACGAGCAGTACTTC.

The chain has TRBV7-6 and TRBJ1-4; TRBD1 is a possible D gene (5 bases). The CDR3 loop spans 15 amino acids. Between the trimmed V and J ends, which lost 1 base and 7 bases, there was a span of 13 bases. CDR1 and CDR2 from the germline V gene are SGHVS and FNYEAQ. The CDR3 coding sequence is TGTGCCAGCAGCTTAGTGGGGAAGGGGAGTGAAAAACTGTTTTTT. Its protein is CASSLVGKGSEKLFF.

The chain links TRBV12-5 to TRBJ2-3; 11 bases match TRBD2. Germline CDR1 is LGHNT and CDR2 is FRNRAP. The trim removed 0 bases at V and 2 bases at J, leaving 7 bases unmatched. The CDR3 is 18 residues long. Written as DNA, the CDR3 is TGTGCTAGTGGTTTGGTAAGACTAGCGGGACTATCCACAGATACGCAGTATTTT. This translates into CASGLVRLAGLSTDTQYF. Full variable domain (remainder filled in from reference TRBV12-5 and TRBJ2-3): DARVTQTPRHKVTEMGQEVTMRCQPILGHNTVFWYRQTMMQGLELLAYFRNRAPLDDSGMPKDRFSAEMPDATLATLKIQPSEPRDSAVYFCASGLVRLAGLSTDTQYFGPGTRLTVL.

V gene TRBV4-2 combines with J gene TRBJ1-2; D gene unclear. This CDR3 is built from 15 residues. V shed 2 bases and J shed 8 bases, with 18 bases lying between them. The germline V gene has CDR1 LGHNA and CDR2 YNFKEQ. CDR3 amino acids: CASSQTGGEVWGYTF. The CDR3 DNA reads TGTGCCAGCAGCCAAACCGGCGGGGAGGTGTGGGGCTACACCTTC.

CDR3 in amino acids: CASSVLLGERRYF. The CDR3 nucleotides read TGTGCCAGCAGCGTACTCCTAGGTGAGCGGAGGTATTTT. V gene TRBV9 combines with J gene TRBJ2-3; D possibly corresponds to TRBD2 (5 bases). Deletions cut 1 base from V and 14 bases from J, with 17 bases between. The CDR3 is 13 residues long. From germline, CDR1 is SGDLS and CDR2 YYNGEE.

The rearrangement links TRBV5-1 to TRBJ2-7; TRBD1 might be the D (5 bases). V was shortened by 4 bases and J by 3 bases, with 14 bases between the two germline ends. Germline V CDR1 and CDR2: SGHRS, YFSETQ. This CDR3 region has 14 residues. CDR3: CASSRDSEGYEQYF. In DNA form, the CDR3 reads TGCGCCAGCAGCCGAGACAGCGAAGGCTACGAGCAGTACTTC.

This chain uses TRBV6-1 with TRBJ2-1; 10 nucleotides agree with TRBD1. The CDR3 is made up of 14 amino acids. Trimming at V came to 8 bases and at J to 8 bases, leaving 9 bases not matched to a gene. CDR1 is MNHNS and CDR2 is SASEGT in the germline V gene. As DNA, the CDR3 is TGTGCCAGCTCTTCGCGGACAGGGGGGGATGAGCAGTTCTTC. It encodes CASSSRTGGDEQFF.

The V gene is TRBV19, the J gene TRBJ2-1; 12 nucleotides align to TRBD1. Trimming cost V 6 bases and J 3 bases; bases outside gene matches: 6. Germline V gives CDR1 LNHDA, CDR2 SQIVND (reference sequence). CDR3 length equals 16 residues. This CDR3 is CASRPRDRGLYNEQFF. The CDR3 DNA follows: TGTGCCAGTAGACCCCGGGACAGGGGGCTCTACAATGAGCAGTTCTTC. Variable domain in full (rest from reference TRBV19 and TRBJ2-1): DGGITQSPKYLFRKEGQNVTLSCEQNLNHDAMYWYRQDPGQGLRLIYYSQIVNDFQKGDIAEGYSVSREKKESFPLTVTSAQKNPTAFYLCASRPRDRGLYNEQFFGPGTRLTVL.

This clone has a handful of counts. The V gene is TRBV2, the J gene TRBJ1-1, with 7 nucleotides matching TRBD1. The CDR3 consists of 13 residues. V dropped 10 bases and J dropped 4; count of bases not matched to a gene: 9. Looked up from germline, CDR1 is SNHLY and CDR2 is FYNNEI. The CDR3 nucleotides are TGTGCCAACTCGGGACAGAGAGTCACTGAAGCTTTCTTT. Encoded protein: CANSGQRVTEAFF. The full variable domain, completed using reference TRBV2 and TRBJ1-1, is EPEVTQTPSHQVTQMGQEVILRCVPISNHLYFYWYRQILGQKVEFLVSFYNNEISEKSEIFDDQFSVERPDGSNFTLKIRSTKLEDSAMYFCANSGQRVTEAFFGQGTRLTVV.

The CDR3 DNA follows: TGTGCCTGGAGCCTCCTCGGGGTGACTGAAGCTTTCTTT. Its protein product is CAWSLLGVTEAFF. The chain uses TRBV30 and TRBJ1-1; D is ambiguous. Germline lookup yields CDR1 GTSNPN and CDR2 SVGIG (reference sequence). Deletions cut 3 bases from V and 5 bases from J, with 13 bases between. CDR3 length: 13 residues. The whole variable domain, remainder taken from reference TRBV30 and TRBJ1-1, is SQTIHQWPATLVQPVGSPLSLECTVEGTSNPNLYWYRQAAGRGLQLLFYSVGIGQISSEVPQNLSASRPQDRQFILSSKKLLLSDSGFYLCAWSLLGVTEAFFGQGTRLTVV.

The chain combines TRBV6-1 with TRBJ1-3; 7 bases line up with TRBD1. The V segment lost 4 bases and the J segment 2 bases; nucleotides outside the gene matches: 5. CDR3 size: 15 residues. Germline V gene data show CDR1 as MNHNS and CDR2 as SASEGT. This chain's CDR3 is CASSAGGFAGNTIYF. The CDR3, as DNA: TGTGCCAGCAGTGCAGGGGGATTTGCTGGAAACACCATATATTTT.

This chain uses TRBV6-5 with TRBJ1-5, with 8 bases fitting TRBD1. The ends lost 6 bases at V and 5 bases at J; junction bases unmatched: 6. This CDR3 contains 14 residues. Germline loops: CDR1 MNHEY, CDR2 SVGAGI. The CDR3 protein is CASSLGQADQPQHF. CDR3 DNA sequence: TGTGCCAGCAGCCTGGGACAGGCTGATCAGCCCCAGCATTTT.

The rearrangement links TRBV19 to TRBJ2-7; 7 bases are shared with TRBD1. Unmatched junction bases numbered 9, after V lost 5 bases and J lost 5 bases. Germline-derived CDR1 and CDR2 are LNHDA and SQIVND (reference sequence). The CDR3 is made up of 14 amino acids. CDR3 loop: CASSLQGTPNEQYF. CDR3 nucleotides: TGTGCCAGTAGTCTACAGGGGACCCCGAACGAGCAGTACTTC.

The chain joins TRBV11-1 to TRBJ2-7; TRBD2 matches 7 bases. This CDR3 has 15 amino acids. CDR1 and CDR2 from the germline V gene are SGHAT and FQDESV (reference sequence). Trimming took 8 bases from V and 2 from J; bases not matched to a gene: 12. CDR3 sequence: CASALGGTGPYEQYF. The CDR3 DNA reads as TGTGCCAGCGCTCTGGGGGGGACGGGACCCTACGAGCAGTACTTC.

V gene TRBV11-2 combines with J gene TRBJ1-4; D may be TRBD1 (5 bases). The CDR3 runs to 14 residues. Germline assignment: CDR1 SGHAT and CDR2 FQNNGV. V was trimmed by 3 bases and J by 8 bases, leaving 13 bases between them. CDR3 amino acids: CASSFRGEEEKLFF. CDR3 nucleotide sequence: TGTGCCAGCAGCTTTCGGGGGGAGGAAGAAAAACTGTTTTTT. Full variable domain (remainder filled in from reference TRBV11-2 and TRBJ1-4): EAGVAQSPRYKIIEKRQSVAFWCNPISGHATLYWYQQILGQGPKLLIQFQNNGVVDDSQLPKDRFSAERLKGVDSTLKIQPAKLEDSAVYLCASSFRGEEEKLFFGSGTQLSVL.

The chain is built from TRBV4-1 and TRBJ2-5, with a tentative D call TRBD1 (5 bases). This CDR3 is 15 amino acids long. Trimming pared 4 bases from V and 5 bases from J, leaving 17 bases between. Looked up from germline, CDR1 is MGHRA and CDR2 is YSYEKL. DNA of the CDR3: TGCGCCAGCAGCCCCTCACAGGCCTCCGGGGAGACCCAGTACTTC. Translating gives CASSPSQASGETQYF.

The chain recombines TRBV2 with TRBJ2-1; D is undetermined. Trimming stripped 3 bases from V and 8 bases from J, with 23 bases between. The CDR3 spans 17 residues. CDR1 and CDR2 (germline): SNHLY, FYNNEI. DNA of the CDR3: TGTGCCAGCAGTGATAGGCCTGGGCTAAGCCCCTCGGATGAGCAGTTCTTC. Amino acid sequence: CASSDRPGLSPSDEQFF.

V and J are TRBV30 and TRBJ1-4; possibly TRBD1 for D (6 bases). Trimming took 3 bases from V and 10 from J, leaving 15 bases between them. Per the germline V gene, CDR1 is GTSNPN and CDR2 is SVGIG (reference sequence). This CDR3 comprises 13 residues. The CDR3 region is CAWRNGGLGKLFF. DNA for the CDR3: TGTGCCTGGAGGAACGGGGGCTTGGGAAAACTGTTTTTT.